This T cell receptor beta chain derives from a study of cytomegalovirus exposure and HLA in healthy donors. Background on the study: Earlier sequencing of 150 million to 200 million T cells yielded approximately 100 million unique TCR beta sequences.

Trimming cost V 6 bases and J 5 bases, with 19 bases left between them. Looked up from germline, CDR1 is MNHNS and CDR2 is SASEGT. This CDR3 has 15 amino acids. This clone was detected once. The antigen is undetermined. PCR involved 60 Vbeta and 13 Jbeta primers. Using immunoSEQ multiplex PCR, the repertoire was profiled, and TCRdb retains in-frame clones only, with some absent. The sample consists of some 100,000 clones, roughly 77% of them appearing once. Overall study results and limits: Segments of the TCR beta V type were, in most cases, productive about 87% or about 30% of the time in an earlier analysis. Trimming of TCR beta V- and J-genes showed a link, identified in a later analysis, to a missense DCLRE1C variant. Later analysis showed most CMV-associated TCR beta chains appearing HLA-restricted.

The chain is built from TRBV6-1 and TRBJ1-1; tentatively, D is TRBD1 (6 bases). The receptor's source is a man aged 50-59 years in good health and CMV-seropositive. Source material: PBMCs. The CDR3 coding sequence is TGTGCCAGCAGCGAGGCTCGGGGCAGGGGAACTGAAGCTTTCTTT. Translating it yields CASSEARGRGTEAFF.